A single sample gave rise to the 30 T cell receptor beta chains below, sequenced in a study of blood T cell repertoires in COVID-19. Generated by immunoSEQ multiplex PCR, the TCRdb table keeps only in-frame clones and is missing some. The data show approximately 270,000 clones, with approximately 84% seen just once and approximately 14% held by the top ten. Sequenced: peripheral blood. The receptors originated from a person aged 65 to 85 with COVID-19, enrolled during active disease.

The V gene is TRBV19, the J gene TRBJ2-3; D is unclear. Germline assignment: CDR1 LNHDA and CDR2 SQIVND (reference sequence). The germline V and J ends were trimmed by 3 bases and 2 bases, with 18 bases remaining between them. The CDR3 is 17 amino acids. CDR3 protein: CASSIGLMVTYTDTQYF. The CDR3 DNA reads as TGTGCCAGTAGTATCGGTCTGATGGTTACCTACACAGATACGCAGTATTTT.

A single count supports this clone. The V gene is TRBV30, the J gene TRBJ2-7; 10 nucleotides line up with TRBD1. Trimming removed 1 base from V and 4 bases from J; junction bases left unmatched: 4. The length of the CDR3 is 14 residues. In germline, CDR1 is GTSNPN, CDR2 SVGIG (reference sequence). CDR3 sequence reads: CAWSAGTGVYEQYF. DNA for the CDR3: TGTGCCTGGAGTGCCGGGACAGGGGTTTACGAGCAGTACTTC.

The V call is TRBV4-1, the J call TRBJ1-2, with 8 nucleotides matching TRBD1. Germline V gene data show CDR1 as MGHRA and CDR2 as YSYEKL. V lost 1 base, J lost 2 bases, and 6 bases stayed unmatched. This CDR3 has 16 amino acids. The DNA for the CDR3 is TGCGCCAGCAGCCAAGCTCAACGGACAGGGAACTATGGCTACACCTTC. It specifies CASSQAQRTGNYGYTF.

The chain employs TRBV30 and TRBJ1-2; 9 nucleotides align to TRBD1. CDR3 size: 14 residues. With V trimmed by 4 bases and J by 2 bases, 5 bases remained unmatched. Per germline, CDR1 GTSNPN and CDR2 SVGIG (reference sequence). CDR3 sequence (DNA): TGTGCCTGGAACCCAGGGACAGGGAACTATGGCTACACCTTC. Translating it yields CAWNPGTGNYGYTF.

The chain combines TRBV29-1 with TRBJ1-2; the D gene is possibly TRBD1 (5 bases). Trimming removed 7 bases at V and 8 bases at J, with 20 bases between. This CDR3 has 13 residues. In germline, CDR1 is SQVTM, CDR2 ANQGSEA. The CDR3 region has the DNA TGCAGCGCCGGGGACTTGTCGTCTAGGGGCTACACCTTC. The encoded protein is CSAGDLSSRGYTF.

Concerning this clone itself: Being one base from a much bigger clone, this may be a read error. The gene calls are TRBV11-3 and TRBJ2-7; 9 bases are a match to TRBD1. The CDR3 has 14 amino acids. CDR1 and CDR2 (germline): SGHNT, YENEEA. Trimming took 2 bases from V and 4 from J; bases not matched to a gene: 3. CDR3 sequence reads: CASSLRGQGYEQYF. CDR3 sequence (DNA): TGTGCCAGCAGCTTACGGGGACAGGGTTACGAGCAGTACTTC.

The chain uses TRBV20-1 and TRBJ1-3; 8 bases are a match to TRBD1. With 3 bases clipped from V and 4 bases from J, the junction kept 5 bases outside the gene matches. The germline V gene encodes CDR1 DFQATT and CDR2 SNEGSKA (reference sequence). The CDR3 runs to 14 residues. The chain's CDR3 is CSASVQGAGNTIYF. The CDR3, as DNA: TGCAGTGCTAGTGTCCAGGGGGCAGGAAACACCATATATTTT.

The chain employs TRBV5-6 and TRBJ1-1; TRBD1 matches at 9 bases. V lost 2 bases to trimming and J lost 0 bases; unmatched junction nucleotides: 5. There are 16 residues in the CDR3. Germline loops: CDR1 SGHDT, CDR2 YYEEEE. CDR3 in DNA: TGTGCCAGCAGCTTCGTGGACAGGGGAATGAACACTGAAGCTTTCTTT. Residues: CASSFVDRGMNTEAFF.

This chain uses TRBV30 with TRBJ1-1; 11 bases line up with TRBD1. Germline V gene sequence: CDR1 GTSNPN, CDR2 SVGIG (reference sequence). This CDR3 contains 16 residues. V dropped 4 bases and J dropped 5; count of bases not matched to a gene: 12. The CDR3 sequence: CAWTLDRGQYFTEAFF. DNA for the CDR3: TGTGCCTGGACCTTGGACAGGGGGCAATACTTTACTGAAGCTTTCTTT.

The CDR3 region is CASSRKLDGFSGNTIYF. CDR3 coding DNA: TGTGCCAGTAGTAGAAAGTTAGACGGGTTCTCTGGAAACACCATATATTTT. The rearrangement joins TRBV19 to TRBJ1-3; no clear D. The V gene lost 4 bases and the J gene lost 0 bases, with 16 bases spanning the gap. Germline CDR1 reads LNHDA; CDR2 reads SQIVND (reference sequence). The CDR3 is 17 amino acids.

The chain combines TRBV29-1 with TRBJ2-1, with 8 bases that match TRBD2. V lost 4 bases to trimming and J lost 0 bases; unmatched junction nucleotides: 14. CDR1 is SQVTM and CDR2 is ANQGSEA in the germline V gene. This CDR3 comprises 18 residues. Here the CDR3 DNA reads TGCAGCGTTGTCGGTAGCGGGATATTTAGTCCCTCCTACAATGAGCAGTTCTTC. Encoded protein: CSVVGSGIFSPSYNEQFF.

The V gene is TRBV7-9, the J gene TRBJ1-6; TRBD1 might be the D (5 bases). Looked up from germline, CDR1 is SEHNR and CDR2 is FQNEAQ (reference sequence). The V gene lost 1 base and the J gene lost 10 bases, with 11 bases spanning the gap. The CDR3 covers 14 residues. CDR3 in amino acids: CASSLVSGESPLHF. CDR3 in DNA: TGTGCCAGCAGCTTAGTATCGGGGGAATCACCCCTCCACTTT.

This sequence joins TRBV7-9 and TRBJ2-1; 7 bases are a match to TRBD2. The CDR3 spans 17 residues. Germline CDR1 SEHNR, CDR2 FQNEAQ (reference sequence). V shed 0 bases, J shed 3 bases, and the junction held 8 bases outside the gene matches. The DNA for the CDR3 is TGTGCCAGCAGCTTAGCTCGTGCGGGGGACGTCTACAATGAGCAGTTCTTC. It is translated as CASSLARAGDVYNEQFF.

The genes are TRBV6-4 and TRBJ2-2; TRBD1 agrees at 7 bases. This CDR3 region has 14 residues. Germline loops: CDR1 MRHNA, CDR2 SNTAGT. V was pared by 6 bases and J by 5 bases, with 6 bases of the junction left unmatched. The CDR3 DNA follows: TGTGCCAGCAGCCCCGACAGGGCAACCGGGGAGCTGTTTTTT. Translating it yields CASSPDRATGELFF.

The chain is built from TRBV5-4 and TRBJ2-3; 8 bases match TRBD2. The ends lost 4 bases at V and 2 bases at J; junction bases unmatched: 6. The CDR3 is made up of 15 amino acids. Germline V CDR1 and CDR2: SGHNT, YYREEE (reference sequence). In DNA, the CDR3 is TGTGCCAGCAGCCAGGGCGGGAGGCCCACAGATACGCAGTATTTT. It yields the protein CASSQGGRPTDTQYF.

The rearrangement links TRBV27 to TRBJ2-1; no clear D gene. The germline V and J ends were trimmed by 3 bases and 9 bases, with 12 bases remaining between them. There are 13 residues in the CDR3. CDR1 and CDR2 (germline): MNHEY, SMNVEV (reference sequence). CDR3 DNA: TGTGCCAGCAGTTTCTCAGTTTTTGGTGAGCAGTTCTTC. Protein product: CASSFSVFGEQFF.

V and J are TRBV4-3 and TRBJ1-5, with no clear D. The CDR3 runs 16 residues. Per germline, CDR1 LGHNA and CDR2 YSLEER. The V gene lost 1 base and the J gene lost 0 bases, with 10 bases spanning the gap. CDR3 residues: CASSQGIGVSNQPQHF. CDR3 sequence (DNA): TGCGCCAGCAGCCAAGGTATCGGGGTTAGCAATCAGCCCCAGCATTTT.

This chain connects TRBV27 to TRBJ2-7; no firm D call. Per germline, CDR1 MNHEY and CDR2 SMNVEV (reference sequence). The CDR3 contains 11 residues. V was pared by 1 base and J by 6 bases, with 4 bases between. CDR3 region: CASSLLSEQYF. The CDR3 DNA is TGTGCCAGCAGTTTATTATCCGAGCAGTACTTC.

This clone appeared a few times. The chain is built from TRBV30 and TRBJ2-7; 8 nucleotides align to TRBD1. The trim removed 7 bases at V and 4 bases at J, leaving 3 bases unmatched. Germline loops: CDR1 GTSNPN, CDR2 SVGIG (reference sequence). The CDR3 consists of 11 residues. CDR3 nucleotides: TGTGCCTCCGACAGGGGATACGAGCAGTACTTC. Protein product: CASDRGYEQYF.

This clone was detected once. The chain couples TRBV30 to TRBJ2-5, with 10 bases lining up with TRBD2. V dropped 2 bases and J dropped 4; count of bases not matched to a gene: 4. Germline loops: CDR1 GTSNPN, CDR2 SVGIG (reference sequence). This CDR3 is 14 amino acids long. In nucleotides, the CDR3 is TGTGCCTGGAGTCTAGCGGGAGCTCCAGAGACCCAGTACTTC. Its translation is CAWSLAGAPETQYF. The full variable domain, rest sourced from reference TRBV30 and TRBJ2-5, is SQTIHQWPATLVQPVGSPLSLECTVEGTSNPNLYWYRQAAGRGLQLLFYSVGIGQISSEVPQNLSASRPQDRQFILSSKKLLLSDSGFYLCAWSLAGAPETQYFGPGTRLLVL.

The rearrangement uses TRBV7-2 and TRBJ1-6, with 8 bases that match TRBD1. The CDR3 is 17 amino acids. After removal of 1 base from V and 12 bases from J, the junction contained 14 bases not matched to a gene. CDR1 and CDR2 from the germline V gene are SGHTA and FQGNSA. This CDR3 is CASSLERTGTKRGPLHF. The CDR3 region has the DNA TGTGCCAGCAGCTTAGAGCGGACAGGGACGAAACGGGGACCCCTCCACTTT.

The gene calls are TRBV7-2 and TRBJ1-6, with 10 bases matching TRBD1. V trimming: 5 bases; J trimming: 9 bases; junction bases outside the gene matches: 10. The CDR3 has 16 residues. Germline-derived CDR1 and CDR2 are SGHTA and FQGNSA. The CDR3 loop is CASSQTGGVASSPLHF. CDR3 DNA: TGTGCCAGCAGCCAGACAGGGGGCGTAGCCTCTTCACCCCTCCACTTT. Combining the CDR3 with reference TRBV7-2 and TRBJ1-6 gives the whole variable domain GAGVSQSPSNKVTEKGKDVELRCDPISGHTALYWYRQSLGQGLEFLIYFQGNSAPDKSGLPSDRFSAERTGGSVSTLTIQRTQQEDSAVYLCASSQTGGVASSPLHFGNGTRLTVT.

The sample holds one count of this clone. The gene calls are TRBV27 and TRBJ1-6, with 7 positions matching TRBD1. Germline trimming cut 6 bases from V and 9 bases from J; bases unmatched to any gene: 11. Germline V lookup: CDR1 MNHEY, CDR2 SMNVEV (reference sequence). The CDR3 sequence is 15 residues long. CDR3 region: CASSPAGRGASPLHF. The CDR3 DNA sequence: TGTGCCAGCAGCCCCGCCGGCAGGGGGGCTTCACCCCTCCACTTT.

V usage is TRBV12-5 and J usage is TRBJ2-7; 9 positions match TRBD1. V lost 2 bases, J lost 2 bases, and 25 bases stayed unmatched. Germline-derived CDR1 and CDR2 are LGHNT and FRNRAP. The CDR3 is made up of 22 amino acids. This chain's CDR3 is CASGLLIQPGQGNTPRTYEQYF. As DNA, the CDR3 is TGTGCTAGTGGTTTGCTTATACAACCGGGACAGGGAAACACACCCAGAACCTACGAGCAGTACTTC.

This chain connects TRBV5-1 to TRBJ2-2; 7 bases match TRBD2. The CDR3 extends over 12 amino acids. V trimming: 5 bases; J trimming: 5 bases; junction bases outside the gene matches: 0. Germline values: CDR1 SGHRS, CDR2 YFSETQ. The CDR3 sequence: CASRGGTGELFF. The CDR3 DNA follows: TGCGCCAGCAGGGGGGGGACCGGGGAGCTGTTTTTT.

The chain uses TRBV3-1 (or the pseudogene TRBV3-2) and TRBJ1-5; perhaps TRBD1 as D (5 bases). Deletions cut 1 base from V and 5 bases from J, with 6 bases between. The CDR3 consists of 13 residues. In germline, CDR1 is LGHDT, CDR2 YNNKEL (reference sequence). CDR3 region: CASSQGRDQPQHF. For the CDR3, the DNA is TGTGCCAGCAGCCAAGGCAGGGATCAGCCCCAGCATTTT.

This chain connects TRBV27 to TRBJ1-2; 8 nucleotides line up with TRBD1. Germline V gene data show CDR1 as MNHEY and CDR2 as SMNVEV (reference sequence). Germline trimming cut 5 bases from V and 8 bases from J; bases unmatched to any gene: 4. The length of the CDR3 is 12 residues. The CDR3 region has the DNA TGTGCCAGCAGTGACAGGGGAAACGGCTACACCTTC. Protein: CASSDRGNGYTF.

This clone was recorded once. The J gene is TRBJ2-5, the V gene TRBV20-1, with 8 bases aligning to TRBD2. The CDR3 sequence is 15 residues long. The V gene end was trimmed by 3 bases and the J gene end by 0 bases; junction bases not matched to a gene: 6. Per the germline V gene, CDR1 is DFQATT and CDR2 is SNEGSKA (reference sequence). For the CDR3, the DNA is TGCAGTGCTAGTTGGGCCGGGGGGGACCAAGAGACCCAGTACTTC. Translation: CSASWAGGDQETQYF.

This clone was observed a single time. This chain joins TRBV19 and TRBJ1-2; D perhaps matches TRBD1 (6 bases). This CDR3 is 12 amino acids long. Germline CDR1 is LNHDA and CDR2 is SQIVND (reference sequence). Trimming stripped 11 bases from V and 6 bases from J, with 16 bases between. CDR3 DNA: TGTGCCGGCCCACAGGGCTATCATGGCTACACCTTC. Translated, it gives CAGPQGYHGYTF.

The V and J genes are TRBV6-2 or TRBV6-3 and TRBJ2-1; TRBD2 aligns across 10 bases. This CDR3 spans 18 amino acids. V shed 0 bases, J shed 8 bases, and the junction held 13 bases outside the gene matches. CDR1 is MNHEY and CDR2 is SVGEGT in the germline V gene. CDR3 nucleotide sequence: TGTGCCAGCAGTTACTCGAGCGGGAGGGCGGGTAGTATCTATGAGCAGTTCTTC. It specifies CASSYSSGRAGSIYEQFF.